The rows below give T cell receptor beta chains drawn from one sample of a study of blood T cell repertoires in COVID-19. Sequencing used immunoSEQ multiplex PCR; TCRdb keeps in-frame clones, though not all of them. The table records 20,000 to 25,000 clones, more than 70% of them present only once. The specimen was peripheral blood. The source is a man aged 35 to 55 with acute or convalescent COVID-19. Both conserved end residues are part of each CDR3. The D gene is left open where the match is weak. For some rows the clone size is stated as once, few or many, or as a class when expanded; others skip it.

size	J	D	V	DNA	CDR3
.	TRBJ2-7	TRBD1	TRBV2	TGTGCCAGCAGGACAGGGGAAGGCTCCTACGAGCAGTACTTC	CASRTGEGSYEQYF
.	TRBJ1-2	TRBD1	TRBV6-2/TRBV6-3	TGTGCCAGCAGTTACCCCGGGACAGTCTATGGCTACACCTTC	CASSYPGTVYGYTF
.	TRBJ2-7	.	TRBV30	TGTGCCTGGAGTGCCTGGGACAACTCCTACGAGCAGTACTTC	CAWSAWDNSYEQYF
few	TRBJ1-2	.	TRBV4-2	TGTGCCAGCAGCCATCCTCAGGGGATTACTAACTATGGCTACACCTTC	CASSHPQGITNYGYTF
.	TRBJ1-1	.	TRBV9	TGTGCCAGCAGCGTAGGGTTGAGGAACACTGAAGCTTTCTTT	CASSVGLRNTEAFF
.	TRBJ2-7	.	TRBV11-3	TGTGCCAGCAGCTTAGAGGCAGGGACTGGATCCTACGAGCAGTACTTC	CASSLEAGTGSYEQYF
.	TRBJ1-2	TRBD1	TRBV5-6	TGTGCCAGCAGCTTGGACAGCAGGGGGCCTGGCTACACCTTC	CASSLDSRGPGYTF
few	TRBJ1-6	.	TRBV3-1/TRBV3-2	TGTGCCAGCAGCCAAGAAGCCGTCTCCTGGGGGGTACCCCTCCACTTT	CASSQEAVSWGVPLHF
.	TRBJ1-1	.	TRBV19	TGTGCCAGTAGTATTGATAGCATGAACACTGAAGCTTTCTTT	CASSIDSMNTEAFF
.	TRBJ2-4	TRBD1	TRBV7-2	TGTGCCAGCAGCTTGGACAGGGCCAACATTCAGTACTTC	CASSLDRANIQYF
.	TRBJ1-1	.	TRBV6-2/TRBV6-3	TGTGCCAGCAGTTACTCAATTTCTACAGGGAACACTGAAGCTTTCTTT	CASSYSISTGNTEAFF
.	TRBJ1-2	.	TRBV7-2	TGTGCCAGCAGCTTAAATGGCGGGGGGCAAGGCTACACCTTC	CASSLNGGGQGYTF
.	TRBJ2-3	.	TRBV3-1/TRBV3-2	TGTGCCAGCAGCCCCCGGGACTTCACAGATACGCAGTATTTT	CASSPRDFTDTQYF
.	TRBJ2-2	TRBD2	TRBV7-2	TGTGCCAGCAGCTTAAAACTAGCGGGACATTTTACGAACACCGGGGAGCTGTTTTTT	CASSLKLAGHFTNTGELFF
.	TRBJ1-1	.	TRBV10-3	TGTGCCGTCACCGAGTCAGCGAACACTGAAGCTTTCTTT	CAVTESANTEAFF
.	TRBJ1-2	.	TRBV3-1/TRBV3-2	TGTGCCAGCAGCCGAGGCGCGGGGTATGGCTACACCTTC	CASSRGAGYGYTF
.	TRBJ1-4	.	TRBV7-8	TGTGCCAGCAGCTCACAGGATTCTAATGAAAAACTGTTTTTT	CASSSQDSNEKLFF
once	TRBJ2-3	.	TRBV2	TGTGCCAGCAGTGAGCCAACGACAGGCACAGATACGCAGTATTTT	CASSEPTTGTDTQYF
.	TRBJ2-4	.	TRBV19	TGTGCCAGTAGTATAGATCGCAGGAACATTCAGTACTTC	CASSIDRRNIQYF
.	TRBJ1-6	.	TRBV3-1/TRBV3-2	TGTGCCAGCAGCCAACAGGGGCAAAATTCACCCCTCCACTTT	CASSQQGQNSPLHF
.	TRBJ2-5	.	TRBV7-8	TGTGCCAGCAGCTTAGATCTAGAGTTGACCTCACAAGAGACCCAGTACTTC	CASSLDLELTSQETQYF
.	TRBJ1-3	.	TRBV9	TGTGCCAGCAGCGTAGAAGGAACTACCTCCTCTGGAAACACCATATATTTT	CASSVEGTTSSGNTIYF
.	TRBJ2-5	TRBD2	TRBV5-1	TGCGCCAGCAGTAGCGCGAGCGGGAGGGAGACCCAGTACTTC	CASSSASGRETQYF
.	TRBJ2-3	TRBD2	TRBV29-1	TGCAGCGTGGATGGACTAGCGGATACGCAGTATTTT	CSVDGLADTQYF
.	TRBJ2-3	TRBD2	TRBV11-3	TGTGCCAGCAGCCACGGGACTAGCGGGAGCCTGGCGCAGTATTTT	CASSHGTSGSLAQYF
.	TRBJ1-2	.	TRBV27	TGTGCCAGCAGTTCCCCCGGGACAACTCCAGGCTACACCTTC	CASSSPGTTPGYTF
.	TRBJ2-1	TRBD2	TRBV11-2	TGTGCCAGCAGCCGACGACTAGCGGGAGGGCCTGAAGATGAGCAGTTCTTC	CASSRRLAGGPEDEQFF
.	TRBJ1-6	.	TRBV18	TGTGCCAGCTCGTTAAAGGAGGGCCCGGGTTATAATTCACCCCTCCACTTT	CASSLKEGPGYNSPLHF
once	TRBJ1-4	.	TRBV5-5	TGTGCCAGCAGCACAAACAGAGCAACTAATGAAAAACTGTTTTTT	CASSTNRATNEKLFF
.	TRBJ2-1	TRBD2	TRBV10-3	TGTGCCTCAACACCGGGACTAGCGGGAGAACTTTACAATGAGCAGTTCTTC	CASTPGLAGELYNEQFF
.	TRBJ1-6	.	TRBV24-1	TGTGCCACCCAAGACGGGTGGAATTCACCCCTCCACTTT	CATQDGWNSPLHF
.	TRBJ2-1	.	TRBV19	TGTGCCAGTAGTATAGGCCAGGGTCGGACTGAGCAGTTCTTC	CASSIGQGRTEQFF
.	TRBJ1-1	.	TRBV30	TGTGCCTGGAGGGGAGGGGCAGCTGAAGCTTTCTTT	CAWRGGAAEAFF
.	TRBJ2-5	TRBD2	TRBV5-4	TGTGCCAGCAGCTTGGCGGGGGGGCAAGAGACCCAGTACTTC	CASSLAGGQETQYF
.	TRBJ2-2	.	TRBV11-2	TGTGCCAGCAGCCCGGCGGTGGGAACCGGGACTCTGAACACCGGGGAGCTGTTTTTT	CASSPAVGTGTLNTGELFF
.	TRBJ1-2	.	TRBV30	TGTGCCTGGAGCGGAGGGAGGGGTGGCTACACCTTC	CAWSGGRGGYTF
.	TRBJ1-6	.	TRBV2	TGTGCCAGCAAGCCCGGAGCTAATTCACCCCTCCACTTT	CASKPGANSPLHF
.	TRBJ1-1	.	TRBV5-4	TGTGCCAGCAGCTTGGAGCCAAGAGAAGTAGAAGCTTTCTTT	CASSLEPREVEAFF
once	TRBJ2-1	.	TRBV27	TGTGCCAGCAGTTTGTGGCGGGGTAGTGAGCAGTTCTTC	CASSLWRGSEQFF
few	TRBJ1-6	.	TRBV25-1	TGTGCCAGTAAGGGATCTGGGACTTCCCTCCACTTT	CASKGSGTSLHF
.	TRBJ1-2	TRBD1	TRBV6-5	TGTGCCAGCAGCCGGGGACAGGCCTCGGGCTACACCTTC	CASSRGQASGYTF
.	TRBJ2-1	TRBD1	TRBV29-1	TGCAGCGTTGCAGAGATGACAGGGTTGGCGAATGAGCAGTTCTTC	CSVAEMTGLANEQFF
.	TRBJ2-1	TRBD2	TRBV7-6	TGTGCCAGCAGCAAACCGACTAGCGGGGGTTTAGGGGAGCAGTTCTTC	CASSKPTSGGLGEQFF
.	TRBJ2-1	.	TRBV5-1	TGCGCCAGCAGCTTTCGTCGCGAGCCCAATGAGCAGTTCTTC	CASSFRREPNEQFF
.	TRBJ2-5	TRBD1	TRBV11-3	TGTGCCAGCAGCCCAGGGACAGGGATTGAAGAGACCCAGTACTTC	CASSPGTGIEETQYF
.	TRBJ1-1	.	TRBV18	TGTGCCAGCTCCCCCGATCTGGCAGGCCATTCTGAAGCTTTCTTT	CASSPDLAGHSEAFF
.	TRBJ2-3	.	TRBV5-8	TGTGCCAGCAGCCAAGGGACTACAGATACGCAGTATTTT	CASSQGTTDTQYF
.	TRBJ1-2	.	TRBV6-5	TGTGCCAGCATCGGCATTGGTGCGGTTTATGGCTACACCTTC	CASIGIGAVYGYTF
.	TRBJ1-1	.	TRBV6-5	TGTGCCAGCCGCCAGGTGAACACTGAAGCTTTCTTT	CASRQVNTEAFF
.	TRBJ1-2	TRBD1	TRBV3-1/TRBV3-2	TGTGCCAGCAGCCGCTCGGCGGGACAGGGGTATGGCTACACCTTC	CASSRSAGQGYGYTF
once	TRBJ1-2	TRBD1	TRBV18	TGTGCCAGCTCACCCGGACAGGGTGGCCATGGCTACACCTTC	CASSPGQGGHGYTF
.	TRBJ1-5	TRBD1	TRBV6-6	TGTGCCAGCAGTTACTCAACCGGGACAGGGAATCAGCCCCAGCATTTT	CASSYSTGTGNQPQHF